This paragraph covers one TCR beta chain sequence. The table lists this clonotype with many counts. What this receptor recognizes is not known. Qualities for individual bases were not recorded, and no much larger clone is one base off. The record originates from a study of spatial heterogeneity in lung cancer (dated by TCRdb to between 2018 and 2021). With regard to the full study: More beta-chain than alpha-chain transcripts were consistently detected, likely reflecting higher beta-chain transcript abundance. The study linked features of the TCR repertoire to counts of nonsynonymous mutations, which were determined by whole-exome sequencing of tumor tissue. Both alpha and beta chains were TCR-sequenced in 210 or so tumor regions, 64 matched nontumor lung samples and around 54 PBMC samples obtained at surgery. In the raw uncorrected reads, each unique combination of TCR and UMI appeared more than ten times on average. In non-small cell lung cancer, the study quantitatively compared TCR alpha and beta repertoires across several tumor regions, matched nontumor lung, and blood. Beyond this particular receptor, the publication reports: Ubiquitous expanded tumor TCRs were detected in blood more often at tumor resection than at routine follow-up. Additional single-cell paired TCR alpha and beta sequencing was considered necessary to confirm, at a functional level, the hypothesis that regional TCRs recognize regional mutations.

The library was made by 5' RACE. Sequencing relied on a NextSeq 500. To allow correction of PCR and sequencing errors, the TCR library protocol tagged every TCR cDNA molecule with a unique molecular identifier. Under the source paper's analysis protocol: TCR identification, UMI-based error correction and CDR3 extraction were all carried out with Decombinator tools. Expanded TCRs were defined as those above a frequency of 2 per 1,000, corresponding to the top 1% of the tumor frequency distribution. Rényi diversity was computed with the R vegan package after subsampling each repertoire 100 times to 5,000 TCRs. To build CDR3 similarity networks, amino acid triplet string-kernel similarity was used, and CDR3s were connected when their pairwise similarity was above 0.82. TCRdb handled the public reads itself, with Q25 trimming in fastp and clone calling in MiXCR, and kept productive beta chains. Each CDR3 protein gets just one entry, which takes the most common genes and DNA from the rows behind it. TCRdb assigned the V and J calls; the authors' analysis was not used. For this sample the table gives about 26,000 distinct CDR3 sequences, of which roughly 12% were detected only once. Of the sample, around 23% falls within the top ten clones.

Trimming removed 6 bases from V and 11 bases from J; the gene matches leave 11 bases unexplained. There are 14 amino acids in the CDR3, from cysteine to phenylalanine inclusive. The CDR3 DNA has 42 bases and is translated from base 1. The germline V gene yields SGHTA for CDR1 and FQGNSA for CDR2. This specimen's time point label, per the study, means: sample taken at primary tumor resection. TCR sequencing used whole RNA extracted from tumor and nontumor lung tissue, or from cryopreserved PBMC samples, without cell sorting. Samples were obtained from approximately 70 patients with early-stage, untreated non-small cell lung cancer from the lung TRACERx cohort. Only patients with enough RNA available from two or more tumor regions were chosen for TCR sequencing.

The receptor comes from a female donor with early-stage non-small cell lung cancer. The material was PBMCs, obtained at surgery. The V and J segments used are TRBV7-2 and TRBJ1-1, and TRBD1 matches 11 of the central bases. In nucleotides, the sequence is TGTGCCAGCAGTTCCTCTACCGGGACAGGGGGTGCTTTCTTT. Its translation is CASSSSTGTGGAFF.